This T cell receptor (beta chain) was captured in a study of T cells in tuberculosis. Study-wide background: IGRA-negative adolescents, IGRA-positive adolescents with latent tuberculosis and adults with active tuberculosis formed this South African cohort.

Notes on this clone: Its matching antigen is unknown.

Notes on the study in general: Smaller alpha distances in active tuberculosis partly reflected shorter CDR3-alpha lengths. Smaller distances to GMM-specific TCRs suggested their expansion in active tuberculosis. Cases with active tuberculosis were adults, while controls were adolescents.

Trimming shortened V by 5 bases and J by 7 bases, and 12 bases separated the two germline ends. Germline V gives CDR1 LNHDA, CDR2 SQIVND (reference sequence). There are 13 residues in the CDR3. Sequencing used immunoSEQ multiplex PCR; TCRdb keeps in-frame clones, though not all of them. The table has over 40,000 clones, around 96% seen once. The sequenced material came from PBMCs. This chain uses TRBV19 with TRBJ2-1; D unresolved. The TCR sequence derives from a donor aged 10-29 years with latent tuberculosis or without tuberculosis infection. The CDR3 region has the DNA TGTGCCAGTAGTCCCATCGTCGGGAATGAGCAGTTCTTC. Translated: CASSPIVGNEQFF. The variable domain in full, with the rest retrieved from reference TRBV19 and TRBJ2-1, is DGGITQSPKYLFRKEGQNVTLSCEQNLNHDAMYWYRQDPGQGLRLIYYSQIVNDFQKGDIAEGYSVSREKKESFPLTVTSAQKNPTAFYLCASSPIVGNEQFFGPGTRLTVL.